These T cell receptor beta chains were read from a single sample in a study of post-analysis software for immune sequencing data. TCRdb re-analysed the PCR reads in MiXCR, keeping a single row per CDR3 protein. Of about 540,000 distinct CDR3 sequences listed, roughly 34% are singletons. The sequencing input was blood. These receptors all stem from a girl under 18 with multiple sclerosis. Each CDR3 is given with its conserved first and last residue. A D gene is named only where the DNA matches it firmly. Clone size is not always given. Where it is, it says once, few, many or a class for expanded clones.

size: .; D: .; V: TRBV29-1; J: TRBJ1-2; DNA: TGCAGCGTTGGGTATAGGGACGACGGCTACACCTTC; CDR3: CSVGYRDDGYTF
size: few; D: .; V: TRBV20-1; J: TRBJ2-5; DNA: TGCAGTGCCCAAGCACAGGGGAGGGAGACCCAGTACTTC; CDR3: CSAQAQGRETQYF
size: few; D: .; V: TRBV10-3; J: TRBJ1-1; DNA: TGTGCCATCAGTGATCTACAGTTGACTGAAGCTTTCTTT; CDR3: CAISDLQLTEAFF
size: few; D: .; V: TRBV7-9; J: TRBJ1-1; DNA: TGTGCCAGCAGCTTACGTTCCGGGTTTGACACTGAAGCTTTCTTT; CDR3: CASSLRSGFDTEAFF
size: few; D: TRBD1; V: TRBV29-1; J: TRBJ1-2; DNA: TGCAGCGTTGAAACGGGACAGTCCTATGGCTACACCTTC; CDR3: CSVETGQSYGYTF
size: .; D: .; V: TRBV12-3/TRBV12-4; J: TRBJ1-5; DNA: TGTGCCAGCAGTTTACACCAGGGACGCAATCAGCCCCAGCATTTT; CDR3: CASSLHQGRNQPQHF
size: .; D: .; V: TRBV7-2; J: TRBJ2-1; DNA: TGTGCCAGCAGCTTAACGACCTCTTCTACTGTAGGGCAGTTCTTC; CDR3: CASSLTTSSTVGQFF
size: .; D: TRBD2; V: TRBV15; J: TRBJ2-3; DNA: TGTGCCACCAGCAGAGATCTCTCTAAGCGGGGGGACACAGATACGCAGTATTTT; CDR3: CATSRDLSKRGDTDTQYF
size: few; D: .; V: TRBV6-5; J: TRBJ2-1; DNA: TGTGCCAGCAGCCGAGGACCTTACAATGAGCAGTTCTTC; CDR3: CASSRGPYNEQFF
size: .; D: TRBD2; V: TRBV29-1; J: TRBJ2-5; DNA: TGCAGCGTTGAAGGGTTACTAGCGGCCCAAGAGACCCAGTACTTC; CDR3: CSVEGLLAAQETQYF
size: many; D: .; V: TRBV29-1; J: TRBJ2-3; DNA: TGCAGCGCCCGCCGGGGGATAGGCACAGATACGCAGTATTTT; CDR3: CSARRGIGTDTQYF
size: .; D: TRBD1; V: TRBV5-1; J: TRBJ1-6; DNA: TGCGCCAGCAGCAAGGCCCCCGGGACAGGGACATCGCCCCTCCACTTT; CDR3: CASSKAPGTGTSPLHF
size: .; D: .; V: TRBV6-6; J: TRBJ1-5; DNA: TGTGCCAGCAGTTACTCAACGAATCGGAGCAATCAGCCCCAGCATTTT; CDR3: CASSYSTNRSNQPQHF
size: .; D: TRBD1; V: TRBV7-3; J: TRBJ2-7; DNA: TGTGCCAGCAGCCCCCAGGGGGCGCCAACCTACGAGCAGTACTTC; CDR3: CASSPQGAPTYEQYF
size: .; D: .; V: TRBV29-1; J: TRBJ1-1; DNA: TGCAGCGTGGGTTCGGCAGGAAATGTTGGGTACACTGAAGCTTTCTTT; CDR3: CSVGSAGNVGYTEAFF
size: .; D: TRBD1; V: TRBV5-1; J: TRBJ1-6; DNA: TGCGCCAGCAGCGACACGGGGGACAGGGGCTACTATAATTCACCCCTCCACTTT; CDR3: CASSDTGDRGYYNSPLHF
size: .; D: .; V: TRBV29-1; J: TRBJ2-3; DNA: TGCAGCGTTGGGGCGGGACTCCTAGATACGCAGTATTTT; CDR3: CSVGAGLLDTQYF
size: .; D: .; V: TRBV6-6; J: TRBJ1-4; DNA: TGTGCCAGCAGTTTACAGGGTGCAACTAATGAAAAACTGTTTTTT; CDR3: CASSLQGATNEKLFF
size: few; D: .; V: TRBV4-1; J: TRBJ2-5; DNA: TGCGCCAGCAGCCAAGATAACCGGGGAGAGACCCAGTACTTC; CDR3: CASSQDNRGETQYF
size: few; D: TRBD2; V: TRBV6-1; J: TRBJ2-1; DNA: TGTGCCAGCACCCTAGCGGGGGGGTATGAGCAGTTCTTC; CDR3: CASTLAGGYEQFF
size: few; D: .; V: TRBV5-1; J: TRBJ2-7; DNA: TGCGCCAGCAGCTTGGACACCCTGGGAGAGCAGTACTTC; CDR3: CASSLDTLGEQYF
size: few; D: .; V: TRBV2; J: TRBJ1-2; DNA: TGTGCCAGCAGTTTCCGACGGCAGTTCTATGGCTACACCTTC; CDR3: CASSFRRQFYGYTF
size: .; D: .; V: TRBV29-1; J: TRBJ1-1; DNA: TGCAGCGTGTATACAGGGAACACTGAAGCTTTCTTT; CDR3: CSVYTGNTEAFF
size: .; D: .; V: TRBV7-9; J: TRBJ2-2; DNA: TGTGCCAGCAGCTTAGCCGGCCCCGACACCGGGGAGCTGTTTTTT; CDR3: CASSLAGPDTGELFF
size: .; D: .; V: TRBV20-1; J: TRBJ1-5; DNA: TGCAGTGCCGCAGGGGATCAGCCCCAGCATTTT; CDR3: CSAAGDQPQHF
size: .; D: TRBD2; V: TRBV29-1; J: TRBJ2-7; DNA: TGCAGCGTTGTTGGGAAAAGCACCGGGGGGTCCTACGAGCAGTACTTC; CDR3: CSVVGKSTGGSYEQYF
size: .; D: .; V: TRBV7-8; J: TRBJ2-7; DNA: TGTGCCAGCAGCTTATCCCAGGGTACGTTACGGGAGCAGTACTTC; CDR3: CASSLSQGTLREQYF
size: .; D: TRBD2; V: TRBV20-1; J: TRBJ2-1; DNA: TGCAGTGCTAGTAAGGGCCTAGCGGGGGCAAATGAGCAGTTCTTC; CDR3: CSASKGLAGANEQFF
size: few; D: TRBD1; V: TRBV11-2; J: TRBJ1-1; DNA: TGTGCCAGCACCCTTCCGCCAGGACAGGGTGGATTGAACACTGAAGCTTTCTTT; CDR3: CASTLPPGQGGLNTEAFF
size: few; D: .; V: TRBV29-1; J: TRBJ1-1; DNA: TGCAGCGGTCGCGACACTGAAGCTTTCTTT; CDR3: CSGRDTEAFF
size: few; D: TRBD2; V: TRBV11-2; J: TRBJ2-5; DNA: TGTGCCAGCGATCCGGGACTATCCCCACGAGAGACCCAGTACTTC; CDR3: CASDPGLSPRETQYF
size: few; D: .; V: TRBV10-3; J: TRBJ2-6; DNA: TGTGCCATCAGATCAGACAGCCCTGGGGCCAACGTCCTGACTTTC; CDR3: CAIRSDSPGANVLTF
size: few; D: TRBD2; V: TRBV25-1; J: TRBJ2-5; DNA: TGTGCCAGCAGATTAGCGGGGGGGCCGAACCGAGAGACCCAGTACTTC; CDR3: CASRLAGGPNRETQYF
size: .; D: .; V: TRBV20-1; J: TRBJ2-1; DNA: TGCAGTGCTCCCTTGACGTCTACGCATGAGCAGTTCTTC; CDR3: CSAPLTSTHEQFF
size: few; D: .; V: TRBV6-5; J: TRBJ1-4; DNA: TGTGCCAGCAGAAAAGATGGGGGCGGAGAAAAACTGTTTTTT; CDR3: CASRKDGGGEKLFF
size: .; D: .; V: TRBV7-3; J: TRBJ2-2; DNA: TGTGCCAGCAGCTTAAGTTCAGGGGCCGGGGAGCTGTTTTTT; CDR3: CASSLSSGAGELFF
size: few; D: TRBD2; V: TRBV25-1; J: TRBJ2-1; DNA: TGTGCCAGCAGTGATCGGCTAGCGGGGGGGCGGGAATCCTACAATGAGCAGTTCTTC; CDR3: CASSDRLAGGRESYNEQFF
size: .; D: .; V: TRBV6-5; J: TRBJ1-2; DNA: TGTGCCAGCACTACTAGGTGTTGCTCCTATGGCTACACCTTC; CDR3: CASTTRCCSYGYTF
size: .; D: .; V: TRBV3-1; J: TRBJ2-3; DNA: TGTGCCAGCAGCCTAGTTACTACAACAGATACGCAGTATTTT; CDR3: CASSLVTTTDTQYF
size: once; D: TRBD2; V: TRBV7-3; J: TRBJ2-1; DNA: TGTGCCAGCAGCGCAACGAGACTAGCGGGGGAAAAGCAGTTCTTC; CDR3: CASSATRLAGEKQFF
size: few; D: TRBD1; V: TRBV7-9; J: TRBJ1-2; DNA: TGTGCCAGCAGCTTTCGGGACAGGAACTATGGCTACACCTTC; CDR3: CASSFRDRNYGYTF
size: .; D: .; V: TRBV5-6; J: TRBJ2-7; DNA: TGTGCCAGCAGCTTGGCCGCAGGGGTGGTAGGCGAGCAGTACTTC; CDR3: CASSLAAGVVGEQYF
size: many; D: TRBD2; V: TRBV7-6; J: TRBJ2-3; DNA: TGTGCCAGCAGCTTCAGAGGGACTACAAGCACAGATACGCAGTATTTT; CDR3: CASSFRGTTSTDTQYF
size: .; D: .; V: TRBV10-3; J: TRBJ2-1; DNA: TGTGCCATCAGTGAGCTTGCCGTCGATGAGCAGTTCTTC; CDR3: CAISELAVDEQFF
size: .; D: .; V: TRBV15; J: TRBJ1-2; DNA: TGTGCCACCAGCAGAGAAAGAGGGGGGCAGGGCTATGGCTACACCTTC; CDR3: CATSRERGGQGYGYTF
size: few; D: .; V: TRBV5-1; J: TRBJ2-3; DNA: TGCGCCAGCAGGCCTCGACCTGGAGATACGCAGTATTTT; CDR3: CASRPRPGDTQYF
size: .; D: .; V: TRBV5-5; J: TRBJ1-5; DNA: TGTGCCAGCAGCTTGGAGGTGTCGGGCCGTAGCAATCAGCCCCAGCATTTT; CDR3: CASSLEVSGRSNQPQHF